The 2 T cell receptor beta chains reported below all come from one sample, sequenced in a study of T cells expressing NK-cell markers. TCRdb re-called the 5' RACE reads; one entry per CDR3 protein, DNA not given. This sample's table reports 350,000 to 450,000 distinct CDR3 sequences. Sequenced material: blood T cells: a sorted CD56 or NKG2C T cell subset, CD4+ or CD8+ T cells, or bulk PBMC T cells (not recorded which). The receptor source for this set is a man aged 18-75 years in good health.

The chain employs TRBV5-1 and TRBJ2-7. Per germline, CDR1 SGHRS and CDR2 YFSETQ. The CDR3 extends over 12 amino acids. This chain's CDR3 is CASRHPPNGQYF.

CDR3 residues: CASSLKIKGTDGYTF. V and J are TRBV14 and TRBJ1-2. Germline V gene data show CDR1 as SGHDN and CDR2 as FVKESK. This CDR3 has 15 residues.